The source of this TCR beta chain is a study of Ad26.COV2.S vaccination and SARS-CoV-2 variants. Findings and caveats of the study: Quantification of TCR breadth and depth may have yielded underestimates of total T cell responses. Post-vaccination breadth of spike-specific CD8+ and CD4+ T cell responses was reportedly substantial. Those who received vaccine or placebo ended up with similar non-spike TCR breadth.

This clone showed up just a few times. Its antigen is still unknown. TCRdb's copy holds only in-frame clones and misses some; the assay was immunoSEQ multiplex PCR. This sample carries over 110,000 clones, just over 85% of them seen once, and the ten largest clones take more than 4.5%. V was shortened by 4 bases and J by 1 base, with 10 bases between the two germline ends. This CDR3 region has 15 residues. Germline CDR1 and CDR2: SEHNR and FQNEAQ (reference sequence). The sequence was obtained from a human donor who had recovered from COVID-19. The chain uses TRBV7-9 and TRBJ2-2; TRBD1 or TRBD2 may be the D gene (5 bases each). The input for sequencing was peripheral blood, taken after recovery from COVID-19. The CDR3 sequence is CASSSGAQNTGELFF. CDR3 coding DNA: TGTGCCAGCAGCTCCGGGGCCCAGAACACCGGGGAGCTGTTTTTT.